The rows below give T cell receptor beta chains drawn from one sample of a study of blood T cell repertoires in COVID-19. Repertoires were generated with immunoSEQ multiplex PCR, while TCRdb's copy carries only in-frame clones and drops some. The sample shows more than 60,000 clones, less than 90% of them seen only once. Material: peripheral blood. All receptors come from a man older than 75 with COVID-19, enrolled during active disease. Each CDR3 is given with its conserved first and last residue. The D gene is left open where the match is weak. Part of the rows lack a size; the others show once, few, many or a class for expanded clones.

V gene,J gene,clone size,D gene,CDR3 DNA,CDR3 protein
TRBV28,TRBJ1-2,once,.,TGTGCCAGCAGCCCCCTTAACTATGGCTACACCTTC,CASSPLNYGYTF
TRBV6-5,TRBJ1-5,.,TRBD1,TGTGCCAGCAGCAAAGACAGGGCGGGCAATCAGCCCCAGCATTTT,CASSKDRAGNQPQHF
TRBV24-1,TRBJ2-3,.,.,TGTGCCACCAGTGATTTGGGCAGCCGACTAAGCACAGATACGCAGTATTTT,CATSDLGSRLSTDTQYF
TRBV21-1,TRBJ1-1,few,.,TGTGCCAGCAGCAAAGTTAGGAGAATGAACACTGAAGCTTTCTTT,CASSKVRRMNTEAFF
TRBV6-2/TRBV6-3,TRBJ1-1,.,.,TGTGCCAGCAGTTTCCGACCCACAGGTAACACTGAAGCTTTCTTT,CASSFRPTGNTEAFF
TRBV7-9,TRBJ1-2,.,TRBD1,TGTGCCAGCACCCCGGGACAGACTTCCTTCGGTGGCTACACCTTC,CASTPGQTSFGGYTF
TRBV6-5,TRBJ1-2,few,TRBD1,TGTGCCAGCACTCCAAGGGACAGAGCTAACTATGGCTACACCTTC,CASTPRDRANYGYTF
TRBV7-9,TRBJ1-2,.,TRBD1,TGTGCCAGCAGCTCCCGGGACAGTGGCTACACCTTC,CASSSRDSGYTF
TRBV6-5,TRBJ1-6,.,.,TGTGCCAGCAGATCTGCAGGCCATTCACCCCTCCACTTT,CASRSAGHSPLHF
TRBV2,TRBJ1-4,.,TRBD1,TGTGCCAGCCGGGACAGGGAGAATAGTAATGAAAAACTGTTTTTT,CASRDRENSNEKLFF
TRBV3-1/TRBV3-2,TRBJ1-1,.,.,TGTGCCAGCAGTCGACGGGGAGAGAACACTGAAGCTTTCTTT,CASSRRGENTEAFF
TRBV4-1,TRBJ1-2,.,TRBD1,TGCGCCAGCAGCCAGGGACAGGGCAGCTATGGCTACACCTTC,CASSQGQGSYGYTF
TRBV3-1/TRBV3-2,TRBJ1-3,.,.,TGTGCCAGCAAACGCGGACTGACCTCTGGAAACACCATATATTTT,CASKRGLTSGNTIYF
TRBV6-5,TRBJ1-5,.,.,TGTGCCAGCAGTTACTCGCAGGGGATTGGGCAGCCCCAGCATTTT,CASSYSQGIGQPQHF